Listed here are 29 T cell receptor beta chains from one sample, sequenced in a study of cytomegalovirus exposure and HLA in healthy donors (dated by TCRdb to the late 2010s). Library preparation used the immunoSEQ multiplex PCR assay. TCRdb's version of the immuneACCESS table is confined to in-frame rearrangements and falls short of the full clone set. An unresolved V gene accounts for under half of the shortfall where checked; the remainder is of unknown origin. The sample table lists some 90,000 clones, 96% of them with a count of one. Roughly 0.78% of the sample belongs to the ten largest clones. The specimen was PBMCs. Receptors were obtained from a man aged 18-30 years in good health and CMV-seronegative.

The chain employs TRBV18 and TRBJ2-1, with 12 bases fitting TRBD1. The CDR3 is 14 amino acids. Per the germline V gene, CDR1 is KGHSH and CDR2 is LQKENI. The ends lost 2 bases at V and 9 bases at J; junction bases unmatched: 2. The CDR3 coding sequence is TGTGCCAGCTCACCAGGGACAGGGGGCGCTGAGCAGTTCTTC. This translates into CASSPGTGGAEQFF. The variable domain in full, completed from reference TRBV18 and TRBJ2-1, reads NAGVMQNPRHLVRRRGQEARLRCSPMKGHSHVYWYRQLPEEGLKFMVYLQKENIIDESGMPKERFSAEFPKEGPSILRIQQVVRGDSAAYFCASSPGTGGAEQFFGPGTRLTVL.

The V and J genes are TRBV28 and TRBJ1-4; tentative D call: TRBD1 (6 bases). Trimming removed 1 base at V and 4 bases at J, with 13 bases between. CDR1 and CDR2 from the germline V gene are MDHEN and SYDVKM. CDR3 length equals 16 residues. CDR3 DNA: TGTGCCAGCAGTTTATTAGGACAGTTATTTAATGAAAAACTGTTTTTT. Translating it yields CASSLLGQLFNEKLFF. Complete variable domain (other parts from reference TRBV28 and TRBJ1-4): DVKVTQSSRYLVKRTGEKVFLECVQDMDHENMFWYRQDPGLGLRLIYFSYDVKMKEKGDIPEGYSVSREKKERFSLILESASTNQTSMYLCASSLLGQLFNEKLFFGSGTQLSVL.

The genes are TRBV11-3 and TRBJ2-5, with 12 bases matching TRBD1. CDR3 length: 16 residues. The V segment lost 5 bases and the J segment 4 bases; nucleotides outside the gene matches: 8. Germline assignment: CDR1 SGHNT and CDR2 YENEEA. The CDR3 region is CASSKGQGAVSETQYF. The CDR3 coding sequence is TGTGCCAGCAGCAAGGGACAGGGGGCAGTGTCAGAGACCCAGTACTTC.

The J gene is TRBJ1-1, the V gene TRBV29-1; 9 bases fit TRBD1. V lost 7 bases and J lost 2; bases outside the gene matches: 5. Germline V gene data show CDR1 as SQVTM and CDR2 as ANQGSEA. CDR3 length: 13 amino acids. The CDR3 here is CSATDRGNTEAFF. In DNA form, the CDR3 reads TGCAGCGCCACGGACAGGGGAAACACTGAAGCTTTCTTT.

The chain carries TRBV19 and TRBJ1-2, with D perhaps matching TRBD1 (6 bases). V lost 5 bases, J lost 6 bases, and 16 bases lay in between. Looked up from germline, CDR1 is LNHDA and CDR2 is SQIVND (reference sequence). This CDR3 region has 14 residues. The CDR3 is CASSPTGLRHGYTF. CDR3 bases: TGTGCCAGTAGTCCCACAGGGTTGCGGCATGGCTACACCTTC.

The rearrangement uses TRBV7-3 and TRBJ1-2; the D gene is possibly TRBD1 (6 bases). V was cut by 4 bases and J by 7 bases, with 22 bases left in between. Germline assignment: CDR1 SGHTA and CDR2 FQGTGA. There are 16 residues in the CDR3. The CDR3 region is CASSSSPIQGVGGYTF. The CDR3, as DNA: TGTGCCAGCAGCTCATCGCCAATACAGGGAGTGGGTGGCTACACCTTC.

The rearrangement links TRBV7-8 to TRBJ1-5; TRBD1 is a possible D gene (6 bases). V lost 5 bases, J lost 2 bases, and 34 bases lay in between. The CDR3 extends over 22 amino acids. The germline CDR1 and CDR2 sequences are SGHVS and FQNEAQ. CDR3 loop: CASSGLFSSQQGFFGGNQPQHF. In nucleotides, the CDR3 is TGTGCCAGCAGCGGCCTATTTTCTAGCCAACAGGGATTCTTCGGAGGCAATCAGCCCCAGCATTTT.

This chain joins TRBV9 and TRBJ1-4; 7 positions agree with TRBD1. The ends lost 4 bases at V and 0 bases at J; junction bases unmatched: 6. Germline CDR1 reads SGDLS; CDR2 reads YYNGEE. The CDR3 covers 16 residues. The DNA of the CDR3 is TGTGCCAGCAGCCCCCAGGGACAGCCAACTAATGAAAAACTGTTTTTT. It translates to CASSPQGQPTNEKLFF.

V usage is TRBV6-1 and J usage is TRBJ1-3; 8 bases match TRBD1. CDR3 length: 15 amino acids. V lost 1 base to trimming and J lost 4 bases; unmatched junction nucleotides: 3. The germline V gene has CDR1 MNHNS and CDR2 SASEGT. The CDR3 nucleotides are TGTGCCAGCAGTGAAGGGACAGGGCACGGAAACACCATATATTTT. It is translated as CASSEGTGHGNTIYF.

J is TRBJ2-3 and V is TRBV18; 10 bases are shared with TRBD2. This CDR3 region has 16 residues. Trimming at V came to 3 bases and at J to 1 base, leaving 4 bases not matched to a gene. Germline CDR1 reads KGHSH; CDR2 reads LQKENI. Here the CDR3 reads CASSPLAGGGTDTQYF. The CDR3, as DNA: TGTGCCAGCTCACCTTTAGCGGGAGGAGGCACAGATACGCAGTATTTT.

The rearrangement links TRBV7-8 to TRBJ1-5, with TRBD1 as a possible D gene (6 bases). CDR1 SGHVS and CDR2 FQNEAQ come from the germline V gene. The CDR3 loop spans 16 amino acids. The germline V and J ends were trimmed by 1 base and 6 bases, with 16 bases remaining between them. The CDR3 coding sequence is TGTGCCAGCAGCTTAGAAGGCAGGGGCCCAAGTCAGCCCCAGCATTTT. It translates to CASSLEGRGPSQPQHF.

The V gene is TRBV11-2, the J gene TRBJ1-2, with D possibly being TRBD1 (6 bases). The germline gives CDR1 SGHAT, CDR2 FQNNGV. The CDR3 totals 14 residues. V gave up 5 bases and J gave up 4 bases, with 14 bases separating them. The DNA for the CDR3 is TGTGCCAGCAGCACCCTCCGACAGGCCTATGGCTACACCTTC. It encodes CASSTLRQAYGYTF.

The chain carries TRBV29-1 and TRBJ2-7, with a tentative D call TRBD2 (6 bases). V was cut by 4 bases and J by 3 bases, with 13 bases left in between. In germline, CDR1 is SQVTM, CDR2 ANQGSEA. This CDR3 region has 13 residues. The CDR3 DNA is TGCAGCGTTGGGGGACTCTACGGCTACGAGCAGTACTTC. It is translated as CSVGGLYGYEQYF.

The chain uses TRBV5-1 and TRBJ2-3; TRBD2 agrees at 7 bases. Germline assignment: CDR1 SGHRS and CDR2 YFSETQ. The V and J ends lost 1 base and 2 bases, in that order; junction bases with no gene match: 10. This CDR3 contains 17 residues. The DNA for the CDR3 is TGCGCCAGCAGCTTGTTGACTAGCCTTACCTACACAGATACGCAGTATTTT. It codes for CASSLLTSLTYTDTQYF.

The V gene is TRBV27, the J gene TRBJ2-7; D possibly corresponds to TRBD1 (7 bases). The V end was cut by 6 bases, the J end by 7 bases, with 22 bases between. Looked up from germline, CDR1 is MNHEY and CDR2 is SMNVEV (reference sequence). The CDR3 spans 15 residues. For the CDR3, the DNA is TGTGCCAGCAGGGGTGGGGGACAGAGGGCGGGGGAGCAGTACTTC. It specifies CASRGGGQRAGEQYF.

J is TRBJ2-1 and V is TRBV9; TRBD2 matches 13 bases. The V gene end was trimmed by 1 base and the J gene end by 5 bases; junction bases not matched to a gene: 15. Germline assignment: CDR1 SGDLS and CDR2 YYNGEE. CDR3 length equals 20 residues. The CDR3 protein is CASSVKPGLAGPTLNNEQFF. The CDR3 nucleotides are TGTGCCAGCAGCGTAAAACCGGGACTAGCGGGGCCCACCTTAAACAATGAGCAGTTCTTC.

This rearrangement joins TRBV27 to TRBJ2-3; TRBD1 might be the D (6 bases). Germline CDR1 and CDR2: MNHEY and SMNVEV (reference sequence). This CDR3 comprises 15 residues. V was pared by 7 bases and J by 6 bases, with 20 bases between. The CDR3 loop is CASKFHRAFSDTQYF. The CDR3 DNA reads as TGTGCCAGCAAATTTCACAGGGCTTTTTCCGATACGCAGTATTTT.

The gene calls are TRBV7-2 and TRBJ2-5; 14 nucleotides align to TRBD2. CDR1 SGHTA and CDR2 FQGNSA come from the germline V gene. CDR3 length: 15 amino acids. V lost 5 bases and J lost 4; bases outside the gene matches: 3. The CDR3 DNA reads TGTGCCAGCAGCCCGGGGACTAGCGGGAGAGAGACCCAGTACTTC. Amino acids: CASSPGTSGRETQYF. The full variable domain, rest sourced from reference TRBV7-2 and TRBJ2-5, is GAGVSQSPSNKVTEKGKDVELRCDPISGHTALYWYRQSLGQGLEFLIYFQGNSAPDKSGLPSDRFSAERTGGSVSTLTIQRTQQEDSAVYLCASSPGTSGRETQYFGPGTRLLVL.

The rearrangement joins TRBV30 to TRBJ2-1, with TRBD2 matching over 7 bases. The germline gives CDR1 GTSNPN, CDR2 SVGIG (reference sequence). This CDR3 contains 13 residues. V dropped 5 bases and J dropped 8; count of bases not matched to a gene: 9. The CDR3 DNA reads TGTGCCTGGCTCCCCGGGGGGACCGATGAGCAGTTCTTC. It translates to CAWLPGGTDEQFF.

This sequence joins TRBV4-1 and TRBJ1-1; D is ambiguous. The germline gives CDR1 MGHRA, CDR2 YSYEKL. The CDR3 sequence is 14 residues long. Trimming took 0 bases from V and 4 from J, leaving 9 bases between them. CDR3 DNA sequence: TGCGCCAGCAGCCAAGACCCTGCGGGCACTGAAGCTTTCTTT. This sequence encodes CASSQDPAGTEAFF.

The V and J genes are TRBV27 and TRBJ2-1, with TRBD2 identical over 10 bases. Looked up from germline, CDR1 is MNHEY and CDR2 is SMNVEV (reference sequence). The CDR3 covers 15 residues. V lost 7 bases and J lost 9; bases outside the gene matches: 12. The CDR3 bases are TGTGCCAGCAACCGGGCTAGCGGGAGTAAGACTGAGCAGTTCTTC. It translates to CASNRASGSKTEQFF.

The chain is built from TRBV4-1 and TRBJ1-1; D is possibly TRBD1 (6 bases). Per germline, CDR1 MGHRA and CDR2 YSYEKL. The CDR3 contains 13 residues. V lost 4 bases, J lost 4 bases, and 10 bases lay in between. DNA of the CDR3: TGCGCCAGCAGCCTCGCGGGGGCCACTGAAGCTTTCTTT. It translates to CASSLAGATEAFF.

The CDR3 bases are TGTGCCAGCAGCCTCACAGATACGCAGTATTTT. Translating it yields CASSLTDTQYF. This rearrangement joins TRBV5-6 to TRBJ2-3, with no clear D. Germline-derived CDR1 and CDR2 are SGHDT and YYEEEE. The V gene lost 4 bases and the J gene lost 2 bases, with 2 bases spanning the gap. The CDR3 length is 11 residues.

The chain carries TRBV9 and TRBJ2-2; TRBD2 matches at 14 bases. The germline CDR1 and CDR2 sequences are SGDLS and YYNGEE. Trimming cost V 3 bases and J 4 bases; bases outside gene matches: 11. This CDR3 has 19 amino acids. The CDR3 DNA follows: TGTGCCAGCAGCGCCCGACTAGCGGGAGGGAGGGAAGGCACCGGGGAGCTGTTTTTT. It is translated as CASSARLAGGREGTGELFF.

The chain combines TRBV7-2 with TRBJ2-2; D uncertain. The CDR3 sequence is 14 residues long. Germline lookup yields CDR1 SGHTA and CDR2 FQGNSA. V was trimmed by 5 bases and J by 5 bases, leaving 12 bases between them. Here the CDR3 reads CASSPTWRTGELFF. CDR3 bases: TGTGCCAGCAGCCCTACCTGGCGGACCGGGGAGCTGTTTTTT. The variable domain in full, with the rest retrieved from reference TRBV7-2 and TRBJ2-2, is GAGVSQSPSNKVTEKGKDVELRCDPISGHTALYWYRQSLGQGLEFLIYFQGNSAPDKSGLPSDRFSAERTGGSVSTLTIQRTQQEDSAVYLCASSPTWRTGELFFGEGSRLTVL.

This sequence joins TRBV13 and TRBJ1-5; no clear D gene. Trimming shortened V by 5 bases and J by 1 base, and 9 bases separated the two germline ends. Germline values: CDR1 PRHDT, CDR2 FYEKMQ (reference sequence). This CDR3 is built from 14 residues. The CDR3 is CASSLPGSNQPQHF. The DNA for the CDR3 is TGTGCCAGCAGCCTCCCGGGGAGCAATCAGCCCCAGCATTTT.

To note about this clone: One junction end disagrees with the germline gene, perhaps due to a read error. This sequence joins TRBV7-7 and TRBJ2-1, with 8 bases matching TRBD2. Germline CDR1 SSHAT, CDR2 FNYEAQ (reference sequence). The CDR3 loop spans 15 amino acids. Here the CDR3 DNA reads TGTGCTAGCAGCTTAGGGTCGGGAGGGGGCAATGAGCAGTTCTTC. Its translation is CASSLGSGGGNEQFF.

The chain joins TRBV6-5 to TRBJ1-2, with a weak D call TRBD1 (6 bases). V was pared by 0 bases and J by 7 bases, with 15 bases between. The CDR3 contains 15 residues. Germline CDR1 and CDR2: MNHEY and SVGAGI. For the CDR3, the DNA is TGTGCCAGCAGTTACTCGAGTAGGGACAAAGGTGGCTACACCTTC. Its translation: CASSYSSRDKGGYTF.

This clone was detected only once. The V gene is TRBV6-4, the J gene TRBJ2-1; 10 bases are shared with TRBD2. CDR1 is MRHNA and CDR2 is SNTAGT in the germline V gene. With V trimmed by 3 bases and J by 2 bases, 4 bases remained unmatched. This CDR3 spans 16 amino acids. The CDR3 DNA reads as TGTGCCAGCAGTGAGCTAGCGGGAGTTCCCTACAATGAGCAGTTCTTC. Encoded protein: CASSELAGVPYNEQFF.